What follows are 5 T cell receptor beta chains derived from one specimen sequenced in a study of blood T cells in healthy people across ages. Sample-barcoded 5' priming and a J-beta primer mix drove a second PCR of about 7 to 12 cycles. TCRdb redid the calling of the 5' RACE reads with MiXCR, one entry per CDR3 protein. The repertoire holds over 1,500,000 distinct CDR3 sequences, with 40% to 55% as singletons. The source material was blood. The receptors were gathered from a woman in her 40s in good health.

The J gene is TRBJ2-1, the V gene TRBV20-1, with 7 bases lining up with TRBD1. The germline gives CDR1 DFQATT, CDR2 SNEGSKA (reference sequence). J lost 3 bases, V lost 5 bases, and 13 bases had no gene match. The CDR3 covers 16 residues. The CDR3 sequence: CSALERTGTVYNEQFF. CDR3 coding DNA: TGCAGTGCTCTTGAGAGGACCGGGACAGTCTACAATGAGCAGTTCTTC.

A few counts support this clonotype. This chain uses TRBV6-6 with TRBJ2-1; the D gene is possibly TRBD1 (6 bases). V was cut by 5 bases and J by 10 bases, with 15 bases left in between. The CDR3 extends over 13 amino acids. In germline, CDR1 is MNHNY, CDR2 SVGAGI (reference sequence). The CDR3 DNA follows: TGTGCCAGCAGTGACTTCACAGGGAAAGAGCAGTTCTTC. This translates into CASSDFTGKEQFF.

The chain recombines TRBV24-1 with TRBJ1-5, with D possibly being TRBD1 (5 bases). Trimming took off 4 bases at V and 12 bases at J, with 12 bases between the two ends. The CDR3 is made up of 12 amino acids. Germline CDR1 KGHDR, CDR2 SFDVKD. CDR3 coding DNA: TGTGCCACCAGTGACACCCCCGGGGGCCAGCATTTT. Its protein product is CATSDTPGGQHF.

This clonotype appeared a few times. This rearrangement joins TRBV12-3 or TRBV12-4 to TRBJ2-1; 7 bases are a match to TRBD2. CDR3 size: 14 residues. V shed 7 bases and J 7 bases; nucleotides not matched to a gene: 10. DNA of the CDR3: TGTGCCAGCATGACTAGCCTAAGAAAAAATGAGCAGTTCTTC. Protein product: CASMTSLRKNEQFF.

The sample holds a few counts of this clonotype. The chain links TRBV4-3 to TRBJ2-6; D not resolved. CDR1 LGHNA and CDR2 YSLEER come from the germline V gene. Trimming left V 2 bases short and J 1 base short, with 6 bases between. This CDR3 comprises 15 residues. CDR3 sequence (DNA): TGCGCCAGCAGCCAACTTTTATCTGGGGCCAACGTCCTGACTTTC. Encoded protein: CASSQLLSGANVLTF.